This T cell receptor (beta chain) was identified in a study of blood T cells in healthy people across ages. The authors ran a second PCR of about 6 to 12 cycles using a sample-barcoded 5' primer and a J-beta primer mix. TCRdb ran MiXCR on the 5' RACE reads and lists one entry per CDR3 protein. Here the sample spans 700,000 to 1,000,000 distinct CDR3 sequences, about 42% being singletons. V gave up 6 bases and J gave up 0 bases, with 8 bases separating them. This CDR3 contains 14 residues. The sequenced sample consisted of blood. The sequence was obtained from a man in his sixties in good health. The chain joins TRBV12-3 or TRBV12-4 to TRBJ1-4, with D unclear. CDR3 loop: CASRGIPTNEKLFF. For the CDR3, the DNA is TGTGCCAGCAGAGGGATACCAACTAATGAAAAACTGTTTTTT.